The 22 T cell receptor beta chains below were found in one sample sequenced in a study of T-cell memory formation after mild COVID-19. TCRdb redid the calling of the 5' RACE reads with MiXCR, one entry per CDR3 protein. The table records approximately 250,000 distinct CDR3 sequences, approximately 15% of them present only once. Sample: PBMCs or a T cell subset sorted from them (not recorded which). Receptors were obtained from a man aged 18 to 29 who had mild COVID-19 (a few samples of this study predate the infection). Cell type and time point are not known.

J is TRBJ1-6 and V is TRBV12-3 or TRBV12-4; 7 bases line up with TRBD1. The CDR3 loop spans 13 amino acids. V lost 10 bases to trimming and J lost 5 bases; unmatched junction nucleotides: 5. In DNA, the CDR3 is TGTGCCACCAAGACAGGGAATAATTCACCCCTCCACTTT. Residues: CATKTGNNSPLHF.

This clonotype came up a few times. This sequence joins TRBV7-2 and TRBJ1-2; D remains ambiguous. This CDR3 is built from 12 residues. Trimming pared 1 base from V and 5 bases from J, leaving 5 bases between. Looked up from germline, CDR1 is SGHTA and CDR2 is FQGNSA. CDR3 coding DNA: TGTGCCAGCAGCTTAGTTGAGTATGGCTACACCTTC. Translation gives CASSLVEYGYTF.

The chain couples TRBV5-1 to TRBJ2-5; 8 nucleotides line up with TRBD1. J lost 1 base, V lost 4 bases, and 9 bases had no gene match. Germline assignment: CDR1 SGHRS and CDR2 YFSETQ. CDR3 length equals 16 residues. In DNA form, the CDR3 reads TGCGCCAGCAGCAAACCCCGGACAGGGAGCCAAGAGACCCAGTACTTC. Translated, it gives CASSKPRTGSQETQYF.

This clonotype was detected ten times or more. The rearrangement joins TRBV7-3 to TRBJ1-1, with D possibly matching TRBD1 (5 bases). Germline V gene sequence: CDR1 SGHTA, CDR2 FQGTGA. The CDR3 sequence is 13 residues long. Trimming shortened V by 6 bases and J by 1 base, and 9 bases separated the two germline ends. CDR3 amino acids: CASSTDRNTEAFF. The CDR3, as DNA: TGTGCCAGCAGTACCGACAGGAACACTGAAGCTTTCTTT.

This clonotype was picked up many times. This chain links TRBV28 with TRBJ2-7, with a possible D match to TRBD2 (5 bases). This CDR3 spans 14 amino acids. CDR1 and CDR2 (germline): MDHEN, SYDVKM. V gave up 5 bases and J gave up 5 bases, with 16 bases separating them. CDR3 amino acids: CASSAPPTSHEQYV. The CDR3 DNA is TGTGCCAGCAGTGCCCCCCCCACTAGTCACGAGCAGTACGTC.

This clonotype occurred a few times. The chain has TRBV7-2 and TRBJ1-2; possible D gene TRBD1, 5 bases. Trimming shortened V by 2 bases and J by 6 bases, and 10 bases separated the two germline ends. The CDR3 totals 13 residues. Germline assignment: CDR1 SGHTA and CDR2 FQGNSA. The CDR3 nucleotides are TGTGCCAGCAGCTTATTTGGAGGGGATGGCTACACCTTC. Translating gives CASSLFGGDGYTF.

This clonotype was detected only a few times. The J gene is TRBJ2-5, the V gene TRBV11-3; TRBD1 or TRBD2 may be the D gene (5 bases each). This CDR3 has 14 amino acids. Trimming removed 5 bases at V and 4 bases at J, with 14 bases between. Germline V gene data show CDR1 as SGHNT and CDR2 as YENEEA. CDR3 sequence: CASSQGARGETQYF. The CDR3 DNA follows: TGTGCCAGCAGCCAAGGGGCCCGGGGAGAGACCCAGTACTTC.

The gene calls are TRBV19 and TRBJ1-1; TRBD1 is a possible D gene (5 bases). V gave up 6 bases and J gave up 5 bases, with 16 bases separating them. CDR3 size: 14 residues. Per the germline V gene, CDR1 is LNHDA and CDR2 is SQIVND (reference sequence). The CDR3 here is CASSLTPGNTEAFF. For the CDR3, the DNA is TGTGCCAGTAGCCTCACCCCAGGGAATACTGAAGCTTTCTTT.

V gene TRBV12-3 or TRBV12-4 combines with J gene TRBJ2-7, with 14 bases that match TRBD2. V trimming: 4 bases; J trimming: 8 bases; junction bases outside the gene matches: 7. The CDR3 length is 15 residues. CDR3 region: CASSSSGLAGVQQYF. The CDR3 bases are TGTGCCAGCAGTTCCTCGGGACTAGCGGGGGTTCAGCAGTACTTC.

This clonotype was observed a handful of times. V gene TRBV7-2 combines with J gene TRBJ2-3, with 12 bases identical to TRBD2. V was pared by 3 bases and J by 0 bases, with 13 bases of the junction left unmatched. The CDR3 has 20 residues. CDR1 and CDR2 from the germline V gene are SGHTA and FQGNSA. DNA of the CDR3: TGTGCCAGCAGCTTTAGCCCCACAGGACTAGCGGGGCCTAGCACAGATACGCAGTATTTT. Its translation: CASSFSPTGLAGPSTDTQYF.

The chain recombines TRBV6-2 or TRBV6-3 with TRBJ2-5, with a tentative D call TRBD1 (5 bases). Trimming removed 2 bases at V and 5 bases at J, with 18 bases between. The CDR3 extends over 16 amino acids. Germline CDR1 MNHEY, CDR2 SVGEGT. The CDR3 DNA reads TGTGCCAGCAGTTACCCTCGGACACGGCCCAGGGAGACCCAGTACTTC. Translating gives CASSYPRTRPRETQYF.

The chain combines TRBV6-2 or TRBV6-3 with TRBJ1-4; TRBD1 is a possible D gene (5 bases). This CDR3 contains 16 residues. Germline V CDR1 and CDR2: MNHEY, SVGEGT. V lost 4 bases and J 8 bases, leaving 20 bases between the germline ends. CDR3 loop: CASSSRGAGEWEKLFF. CDR3 in DNA: TGTGCCAGCAGTTCCCGGGGCGCCGGTGAGTGGGAAAAACTGTTTTTT.

This clonotype has a single count. This chain joins TRBV5-4 and TRBJ1-2, with D unclear. Per the germline V gene, CDR1 is SGHNT and CDR2 is YYREEE (reference sequence). The CDR3 is 12 residues long. V lost 4 bases and J lost 7, with 11 bases in between. Written as DNA, the CDR3 is TGTGCCAGCAGCCCCGTTGTGGGTGGCTACACCTTC. Translated, it gives CASSPVVGGYTF.

The chain uses TRBV7-9 and TRBJ1-1, with D perhaps TRBD1 (6 bases). Germline values: CDR1 SEHNR, CDR2 FQNEAQ (reference sequence). The V end was cut by 6 bases, the J end by 1 base, with 21 bases between. There are 17 residues in the CDR3. The CDR3 protein is CASSSGRDTNSNTEAFF. Here the CDR3 DNA reads TGTGCCAGCAGTTCCGGACGGGACACCAATTCGAACACTGAAGCTTTCTTT.

This clonotype has more than one count but fewer than ten. The chain combines TRBV18 with TRBJ2-5; weak D call: TRBD2 (5 bases). CDR1 is KGHSH and CDR2 is LQKENI in the germline V gene. V was pared by 6 bases and J by 5 bases, with 19 bases between. This CDR3 comprises 15 residues. In DNA form, the CDR3 reads TGTGCCAGCTCCCCCGGGGTCTCCGCGTGGGAGACCCAGTACTTC. It specifies CASSPGVSAWETQYF.

The chain employs TRBV7-9 and TRBJ2-1, with TRBD2 matching 12 bases. CDR3 length: 15 residues. Germline values: CDR1 SEHNR, CDR2 FQNEAQ (reference sequence). Germline trimming cut 5 bases from V and 9 bases from J; bases unmatched to any gene: 8. CDR3 in amino acids: CASSVRLAGVTEQFF. In DNA, the CDR3 is TGTGCCAGCAGCGTTAGACTAGCGGGGGTTACTGAGCAGTTCTTC.

V usage is TRBV6-1 and J usage is TRBJ1-6; D gene uncertain. The CDR3 has 16 amino acids. Germline lookup yields CDR1 MNHNS and CDR2 SASEGT. Trimming took 8 bases from V and 8 from J, leaving 22 bases between them. CDR3 sequence (DNA): TGTGCCAGCCGGCTGCCAACTGGGGTTGGTTATTCACCCCTCCACTTT. Protein: CASRLPTGVGYSPLHF.

This clonotype was recorded a few times. The CDR3 reads CSVARSMDSIYSDTQYF. CDR3 coding DNA: TGCAGCGTTGCCAGAAGTATGGACAGTATTTATTCAGATACGCAGTATTTT. The rearrangement uses TRBV29-1 and TRBJ2-3, with D perhaps TRBD1 (6 bases). CDR1 is SQVTM and CDR2 is ANQGSEA in the germline V gene. This CDR3 is built from 17 residues. Trimming stripped 4 bases from V and 4 bases from J, with 24 bases between.

The table lists this clonotype with a few counts. The rearrangement uses TRBV5-6 and TRBJ2-2, with D uncertain. Per the germline V gene, CDR1 is SGHDT and CDR2 is YYEEEE. The CDR3 loop spans 12 amino acids. V was trimmed by 5 bases and J by 9 bases, leaving 11 bases between them. CDR3: CASSPGPRELFF. The CDR3 nucleotides read TGTGCCAGCAGTCCGGGCCCCCGGGAGCTGTTTTTT.

This clonotype was counted a few times. The chain is built from TRBV7-9 and TRBJ1-2, with D uncertain. The CDR3 runs 14 residues. The germline gives CDR1 SEHNR, CDR2 FQNEAQ (reference sequence). The germline V and J ends were trimmed by 5 bases and 1 base, with 11 bases remaining between them. CDR3: CASSPGQSNYGYTF. The CDR3 DNA sequence: TGTGCCAGCAGCCCTGGTCAGAGTAACTATGGCTACACCTTC.

The chain uses TRBV20-1 and TRBJ2-2; D possibly corresponds to TRBD2 (5 bases). CDR3 size: 14 residues. Trimming removed 0 bases at V and 4 bases at J, with 9 bases between. Germline loops: CDR1 DFQATT, CDR2 SNEGSKA (reference sequence). The CDR3 nucleotides read TGCAGTGCTAGAGATCGCCGGGGCACCGGGGAGCTGTTTTTT. This encodes CSARDRRGTGELFF.

Only a few counts were recorded for this clonotype. This chain's CDR3 is CASSLGGGIGNGYTF. The CDR3 region has the DNA TGTGCCAGCAGTCTGGGGGGGGGGATAGGAAATGGCTACACCTTC. The V call is TRBV12-3 or TRBV12-4, the J call TRBJ1-2; a possible D gene is TRBD1 (5 bases). Trimming pared 5 bases from V and 6 bases from J, leaving 19 bases between. The CDR3 runs 15 residues.